What follows are 8 T cell receptor beta chains derived from one specimen sequenced in a study of T cell responses to AZD1222 COVID-19 vaccine. Clones were read by immunoSEQ multiplex PCR, and TCRdb kept only the in-frame ones, dropping some. This table has roughly 120,000 clones, 80% to 90% appearing once. Sequenced material: peripheral blood, taken on day 0 of AZD1222 vaccination. The receptors here all came from an adult in good health.

V and J are TRBV27 and TRBJ2-1, with 7 bases aligning to TRBD1. V lost 6 bases and J lost 9; bases outside the gene matches: 5. The CDR3 runs to 12 residues. Germline V gene lookup returns CDR1 MNHEY and CDR2 SMNVEV (reference sequence). CDR3 DNA: TGTGCCAGCAGCCCCAGGGGGATTGAGCAGTTCTTC. Protein sequence: CASSPRGIEQFF.

The chain joins TRBV24-1 to TRBJ1-5; 9 bases agree with TRBD1. The CDR3 runs to 18 residues. The junction had 15 bases not matched to a gene; V was cut back by 4 bases and J by 6 bases. Germline V CDR1 and CDR2: KGHDR, SFDVKD. The CDR3 bases are TGTGCCACCAGTGAAGCAGGGACAGGGAGAACTCGTGGTCAGCCCCAGCATTTT. Translating it yields CATSEAGTGRTRGQPQHF.

The chain carries TRBV7-2 and TRBJ1-2; possible D gene TRBD1, 5 bases. The length of the CDR3 is 16 residues. Germline-derived CDR1 and CDR2 are SGHTA and FQGNSA. With 1 base removed from V and 8 bases from J, the gap between germline ends came to 20 bases. The CDR3 protein is CASSLGTGGAYGGYTF. CDR3 nucleotides: TGTGCCAGCAGCTTAGGAACAGGAGGGGCCTATGGAGGCTACACCTTC.

The chain recombines TRBV2 with TRBJ1-5, with 8 bases matching TRBD1. The germline V gene has CDR1 SNHLY and CDR2 FYNNEI. The CDR3 contains 13 residues. After removal of 8 bases from V and 4 bases from J, the junction contained 4 bases not matched to a gene. CDR3 DNA sequence: TGTGCCAGCGGGGGACAGGCTAATCAGCCCCAGCATTTT. This codes for CASGGQANQPQHF.

This clone was counted a single time. The chain links TRBV9 to TRBJ1-4; TRBD1 matches 7 bases. The CDR3 consists of 16 residues. Trimming took 0 bases from V and 7 from J; bases not matched to a gene: 9. The V gene's germline CDR1 is SGDLS and CDR2 YYNGEE. DNA for the CDR3: TGTGCCAGCAGCGTAGGAAACAGGGGAGGAGGTGAAAAACTGTTTTTT. Protein: CASSVGNRGGGEKLFF.

This rearrangement joins TRBV18 to TRBJ1-2; possibly TRBD1 for D (6 bases). The germline V gene encodes CDR1 KGHSH and CDR2 LQKENI. V was trimmed by 1 base and J by 8 bases, leaving 17 bases between them. The CDR3 is made up of 15 amino acids. The CDR3 bases are TGTGCCAGCTCACCACGGGGTGTGGGGGGCGCAGGCTACACCTTC. Protein sequence: CASSPRGVGGAGYTF.

This clone was counted once. This chain connects TRBV5-1 to TRBJ2-1, with 12 bases matching TRBD2. Per germline, CDR1 SGHRS and CDR2 YFSETQ. Trimming cost V 6 bases and J 6 bases; bases outside gene matches: 4. The CDR3 is 14 residues long. The DNA for the CDR3 is TGCGCCAGCAAGAGACTAGCGGGGGCCAATGAGCAGTTCTTC. Protein product: CASKRLAGANEQFF.

The genes are TRBV6-5 and TRBJ1-1; D ambiguous. The V end was cut by 2 bases, the J end by 0 bases, with 7 bases between. Germline assignment: CDR1 MNHEY and CDR2 SVGAGI. The CDR3 contains 14 residues. CDR3 amino acids: CASSYEAVNTEAFF. Written as DNA, the CDR3 is TGTGCCAGCAGTTACGAGGCGGTGAACACTGAAGCTTTCTTT.